This T cell receptor beta chain comes out of a study of blood T cell repertoires in COVID-19. Assay: immunoSEQ multiplex PCR; the TCRdb copy retains only in-frame clones and omits some. The table shows hundreds of thousands of clones, with 90% occurring only once. The CDR3 spans 15 residues. Germline CDR1 SGHNT, CDR2 YYREEE (reference sequence). The V gene lost 0 bases and the J gene lost 6 bases, with 13 bases spanning the gap. This clone is a singleton in its sample. This TCR came from a man between 60 and 70 years old who had recovered from COVID-19. The V and J genes are TRBV5-4 and TRBJ2-1; D call uncertain. The sample comprised PBMCs or T cells enriched from blood (not recorded which). CDR3 loop: CASSLAGVESNEQFF. Written as DNA, the CDR3 is TGTGCCAGCAGCTTGGCCGGTGTAGAAAGCAATGAGCAGTTCTTC.